The 25 T cell receptor beta chains listed next were all sequenced from one sample in a study of blood T cell repertoires in COVID-19. Libraries were prepared by immunoSEQ multiplex PCR; TCRdb keeps only in-frame clonotypes and omits some of them. The table shows 35,000 to 40,000 clones, with around nine tenths occurring only once. Sequencing was done on a sample of peripheral blood. The receptors here all came from a man in his 60s with active COVID-19.

This rearrangement joins TRBV5-4 to TRBJ2-7; TRBD1 is a possible D gene (6 bases). V was cut by 1 base and J by 5 bases, with 10 bases left in between. The CDR3 is made up of 13 amino acids. The germline V gene encodes CDR1 SGHNT and CDR2 YYREEE (reference sequence). The CDR3 region has the DNA TGTGCCAGCAGCTTGCCCACAGGGAACGAGCAGTACTTC. Translated: CASSLPTGNEQYF.

The genes are TRBV7-2 and TRBJ2-2, with TRBD2 matching 8 bases. With 6 bases clipped from V and 3 bases from J, the junction kept 6 bases outside the gene matches. Looked up from germline, CDR1 is SGHTA and CDR2 is FQGNSA. CDR3 length: 15 amino acids. CDR3 in DNA: TGTGCCAGCAGTTCGAGCGGGAGCTACACCGGGGAGCTGTTTTTT. Translation gives CASSSSGSYTGELFF.

The chain carries TRBV7-2 and TRBJ1-6; 9 bases are shared with TRBD1. The junction had 5 bases not matched to a gene; V was cut back by 2 bases and J by 3 bases. The CDR3 is 17 residues long. CDR1 and CDR2 (germline): SGHTA, FQGNSA. CDR3 amino acids: CASSLTETGGYNSPLHF. CDR3 in DNA: TGTGCCAGCAGCTTAACCGAGACAGGGGGCTATAATTCACCCCTCCACTTT.

This chain joins TRBV6-6 and TRBJ2-6, with TRBD1 identical over 9 bases. Losses at the gene ends were 6 bases for V and 2 bases for J; bases not matched to a gene: 8. Per the germline V gene, CDR1 is MNHNY and CDR2 is SVGAGI (reference sequence). The CDR3 sequence is 17 residues long. In DNA form, the CDR3 reads TGTGCCAGCAGCCGAGCCGGGACAGGGACTGGGGCCAACGTCCTGACTTTC. This sequence encodes CASSRAGTGTGANVLTF.

The chain carries TRBV6-2 or TRBV6-3 and TRBJ2-4; possible D gene TRBD1, 6 bases. This CDR3 is built from 15 residues. V dropped 4 bases and J dropped 3 bases, with 13 bases sitting between them. CDR1 and CDR2 (germline): MNHEY, SVGEGT. CDR3 in amino acids: CASSSLRDNKNIQYF. The CDR3 DNA follows: TGTGCCAGCAGTTCGCTACGGGACAACAAAAACATTCAGTACTTC.

The rearrangement joins TRBV3-1 (or the pseudogene TRBV3-2) to TRBJ1-5; weak D call: TRBD1 (5 bases). The germline gives CDR1 LGHDT, CDR2 YNNKEL (reference sequence). There are 14 residues in the CDR3. V dropped 2 bases and J dropped 5 bases, with 10 bases sitting between them. CDR3 sequence reads: CASSQKGLYQPQHF. For the CDR3, the DNA is TGTGCCAGCAGCCAAAAGGGACTTTATCAGCCCCAGCATTTT.

The rearrangement uses TRBV7-3 and TRBJ2-3; TRBD1 matches at 12 bases. Germline V gives CDR1 SGHTA, CDR2 FQGTGA. The CDR3 totals 17 residues. J gave up 5 bases and V 2 bases, and 8 bases lay outside the gene matches. The CDR3 DNA reads as TGTGCCAGCAGCTTAGTGGGACAGGGGGCTATAGGAGATACGCAGTATTTT. As protein: CASSLVGQGAIGDTQYF.

This clone was observed a few times. This chain connects TRBV9 to TRBJ2-7; 10 bases are shared with TRBD1. Germline V gene sequence: CDR1 SGDLS, CDR2 YYNGEE. The ends lost 4 bases at V and 4 bases at J; junction bases unmatched: 8. The CDR3 is made up of 15 amino acids. For the CDR3, the DNA is TGTGCCAGCAGCTTTGGGGACAGGGGAATATACGAGCAGTACTTC. Translating it yields CASSFGDRGIYEQYF.

The genes are TRBV11-1 and TRBJ2-1; the match to TRBD2 covers 7 bases. Germline CDR1 is SGHAT and CDR2 is FQDESV (reference sequence). V shed 5 bases and J 7 bases; nucleotides not matched to a gene: 5. This CDR3 has 13 amino acids. The CDR3 region is CASSLAGENEQFF. DNA for the CDR3: TGTGCCAGCAGCCTGGCGGGAGAGAATGAGCAGTTCTTC.

In nucleotides, the CDR3 is TGTGCCAGCAGCTTGAACAGGGTAGGCGAGCAGTACTTC. This encodes CASSLNRVGEQYF. This chain joins TRBV5-5 and TRBJ2-7, with D perhaps TRBD1 (6 bases). V was cut by 1 base and J by 6 bases, with 11 bases left in between. Germline lookup yields CDR1 SGHKS and CDR2 YYEKEE (reference sequence). The CDR3 runs to 13 residues.

The J gene is TRBJ1-1, the V gene TRBV2, with 9 positions matching TRBD1. From germline, CDR1 is SNHLY and CDR2 FYNNEI. Trimming cost V 6 bases and J 6 bases; bases outside gene matches: 2. The CDR3 has 12 amino acids. This CDR3 is CASSRQGAEAFF. The CDR3 region has the DNA TGTGCCAGCAGCAGACAGGGGGCTGAAGCTTTCTTT.

The chain recombines TRBV30 with TRBJ2-7; possible D gene TRBD2, 6 bases. V dropped 3 bases and J dropped 3 bases, with 18 bases sitting between them. This CDR3 region has 15 residues. From germline, CDR1 is GTSNPN and CDR2 SVGIG (reference sequence). CDR3 coding DNA: TGTGCCTGGAGCGCGGGACTCACTAGGGACTACGAGCAGTACTTC. It encodes CAWSAGLTRDYEQYF.

In its sample, this clone was seen once. The gene calls are TRBV6-5 and TRBJ1-2; TRBD1 matches 8 bases. Germline V gene lookup returns CDR1 MNHEY and CDR2 SVGAGI. Trimming removed 6 bases from V and 2 bases from J; junction bases left unmatched: 2. The CDR3 totals 13 residues. CDR3: CASSRDRNYGYTF. CDR3 bases: TGTGCCAGCAGCCGGGACAGGAACTATGGCTACACCTTC.

DNA of the CDR3: TGCGCCAGCAGCTTGGAGGGGGACTACACAGATACGCAGTATTTT. Protein product: CASSLEGDYTDTQYF. The genes are TRBV5-1 and TRBJ2-3; possible D gene TRBD2, 7 bases. The CDR3 is made up of 15 amino acids. Trimming left V 0 bases short and J 2 bases short, with 10 bases between. Germline V gene data show CDR1 as SGHRS and CDR2 as YFSETQ.

The rearrangement uses TRBV9 and TRBJ1-5; a possible D gene is TRBD1 (6 bases). The CDR3 is made up of 14 amino acids. Germline V CDR1 and CDR2: SGDLS, YYNGEE. V was clipped by 3 bases and J by 1 base, with 8 bases between them. CDR3 DNA: TGTGCCAGCAGCGACGGACAGAGCAATCAGCCCCAGCATTTT. Translation gives CASSDGQSNQPQHF.

The chain uses TRBV5-1 and TRBJ2-1, with 10 bases fitting TRBD1. The CDR3 loop spans 14 amino acids. J gave up 8 bases and V 6 bases, and 8 bases lay outside the gene matches. CDR1 is SGHRS, CDR2 YFSETQ, per germline. The DNA for the CDR3 is TGCGCCAGCACACCAGGGACAGGGGAGGATGAGCAGTTCTTC. Translation gives CASTPGTGEDEQFF. Complete variable domain (other parts from reference TRBV5-1 and TRBJ2-1): KAGVTQTPRYLIKTRGQQVTLSCSPISGHRSVSWYQQTPGQGLQFLFEYFSETQRNKGNFPGRFSGRQFSNSRSEMNVSTLELGDSALYLCASTPGTGEDEQFFGPGTRLTVL.

The chain has TRBV19 and TRBJ2-7; TRBD1 matches 7 bases. V shed 5 bases, J shed 0 bases, and the junction held 7 bases outside the gene matches. There are 15 residues in the CDR3. Germline loops: CDR1 LNHDA, CDR2 SQIVND (reference sequence). As DNA, the CDR3 is TGTGCCAGTAGTCCCCGGGGACAGACCTCCTACGAGCAGTACTTC. This encodes CASSPRGQTSYEQYF. Based on the CDR3 plus reference TRBV19 and TRBJ2-7, the full variable domain is DGGITQSPKYLFRKEGQNVTLSCEQNLNHDAMYWYRQDPGQGLRLIYYSQIVNDFQKGDIAEGYSVSREKKESFPLTVTSAQKNPTAFYLCASSPRGQTSYEQYFGPGTRLTVT.

The chain links TRBV9 to TRBJ2-3; 7 nucleotides agree with TRBD2. Trimming cost V 0 bases and J 4 bases; bases outside gene matches: 8. From germline, CDR1 is SGDLS and CDR2 YYNGEE. The CDR3 is made up of 16 amino acids. The CDR3 coding sequence is TGTGCCAGCAGCGTAGAAAACGCGGGAGCCGCAGATACGCAGTATTTT. The encoded protein is CASSVENAGAADTQYF. Full variable domain (remainder filled in from reference TRBV9 and TRBJ2-3): DSGVTQTPKHLITATGQRVTLRCSPRSGDLSVYWYQQSLDQGLQFLIQYYNGEERAKGNILERFSAQQFPDLHSELNLSSLELGDSALYFCASSVENAGAADTQYFGPGTRLTVL.

In this sample, this clone turned up many times. The rearrangement links TRBV9 to TRBJ2-3; possible D gene TRBD1, 6 bases. Trimming removed 4 bases from V and 5 bases from J, with 14 bases in between. The CDR3 totals 14 residues. The germline gives CDR1 SGDLS, CDR2 YYNGEE. The CDR3 coding sequence is TGTGCCAGCAGCATGGACAGATTGGAAGATACGCAGTATTTT. Its protein product is CASSMDRLEDTQYF. Using reference TRBV9 and TRBJ2-3 for the parts outside the CDR3, the full variable domain is DSGVTQTPKHLITATGQRVTLRCSPRSGDLSVYWYQQSLDQGLQFLIQYYNGEERAKGNILERFSAQQFPDLHSELNLSSLELGDSALYFCASSMDRLEDTQYFGPGTRLTVL.

The J gene is TRBJ2-3, the V gene TRBV6-5; D is possibly TRBD2 (6 bases). Germline V gene sequence: CDR1 MNHEY, CDR2 SVGAGI. The CDR3 consists of 12 residues. Trimming pared 5 bases from V and 6 bases from J, leaving 9 bases between. The CDR3 coding sequence is TGTGCCAGCAGTACGGGGGTGGATACGCAGTATTTT. It yields the protein CASSTGVDTQYF.

V gene TRBV5-5 combines with J gene TRBJ2-6; D is undetermined. The germline V and J ends were trimmed by 4 bases and 0 bases, with 20 bases remaining between them. Germline V gives CDR1 SGHKS, CDR2 YYEKEE (reference sequence). There are 19 residues in the CDR3. This CDR3 is CASSPVVVAASSGANVLTF. The CDR3 DNA follows: TGTGCCAGCAGCCCCGTAGTCGTGGCAGCGAGCTCTGGGGCCAACGTCCTGACTTTC.

This chain connects TRBV19 to TRBJ2-2; 8 bases fit TRBD1. There are 13 residues in the CDR3. Losses at the gene ends were 4 bases for V and 7 bases for J; bases not matched to a gene: 2. CDR1 is LNHDA, CDR2 SQIVND, per germline (reference sequence). For the CDR3, the DNA is TGTGCCAGTAGTACCGACAGGGGCGGGGAGCTGTTTTTT. As protein: CASSTDRGGELFF.

The chain combines TRBV4-1 with TRBJ2-1; D might be TRBD2 (6 bases). This CDR3 contains 18 residues. V dropped 0 bases and J dropped 0 bases, with 15 bases sitting between them. Germline CDR1 is MGHRA and CDR2 is YSYEKL. CDR3 bases: TGCGCCAGCAGCCAAGATCTCTGGCGGGATCCCTCCTACAATGAGCAGTTCTTC. It specifies CASSQDLWRDPSYNEQFF.

This clone is a singleton in its sample. The chain joins TRBV27 to TRBJ2-7; 14 bases are shared with TRBD2. The ends lost 4 bases at V and 4 bases at J; junction bases unmatched: 12. Germline CDR1 is MNHEY and CDR2 is SMNVEV (reference sequence). The CDR3 contains 18 residues. CDR3 in amino acids: CASSSQGLAGGWKYEQYF. Here the CDR3 DNA reads TGTGCCAGCAGTTCCCAAGGACTAGCGGGAGGTTGGAAGTACGAGCAGTACTTC.

V is TRBV10-2 and J is TRBJ2-3, with 10 positions matching TRBD2. Losses at the gene ends were 6 bases for V and 4 bases for J; bases not matched to a gene: 10. Germline CDR1 and CDR2: WSHSY and SAAADI. The CDR3 totals 16 residues. In nucleotides, the CDR3 is TGCGCCAGCAGGCATTTAGCGGGAGGCTCCCCAGATACGCAGTATTTT. Its protein product is CASRHLAGGSPDTQYF.